This TCR beta chain came from a study of shared clonotypes between healthy human individuals. V dropped 2 bases and J dropped 2 bases, with 7 bases sitting between them. The CDR3 has 12 residues. Germline CDR1 is GTSNPN and CDR2 is SVGIG (reference sequence). TCRdb's copy holds only in-frame clones and misses some; the assay was immunoSEQ multiplex PCR. The sample lists roughly 2,000,000 clones; about 95% were seen once. CD8 cells regarded as naive lacked CD45RO, were positively chosen for CCR7, and omitted terminally differentiated effector memory CD45RA+ cells. Study conclusions and caveats: Clonotype sharing among donors likely depends on sequencing depth. The donor pool, a small one, limited the genetic and exposure-history diversity represented.

This clone has only a few counts. Antigen unknown. At the DNA level, this CDR3 is encoded by other sequences in the same sample as well. The sample was naive CD8+ T cells sorted from blood. The source of this sequence is a man between 18 and 35 years old in good health. The V call is TRBV30, the J call TRBJ2-7; D tentatively reads TRBD1 or TRBD2 (5 bases each). The CDR3 loop is CAWSLGAYEQYF. CDR3 nucleotide sequence: TGTGCCTGGAGTTTGGGGGCCTACGAGCAGTACTTC.